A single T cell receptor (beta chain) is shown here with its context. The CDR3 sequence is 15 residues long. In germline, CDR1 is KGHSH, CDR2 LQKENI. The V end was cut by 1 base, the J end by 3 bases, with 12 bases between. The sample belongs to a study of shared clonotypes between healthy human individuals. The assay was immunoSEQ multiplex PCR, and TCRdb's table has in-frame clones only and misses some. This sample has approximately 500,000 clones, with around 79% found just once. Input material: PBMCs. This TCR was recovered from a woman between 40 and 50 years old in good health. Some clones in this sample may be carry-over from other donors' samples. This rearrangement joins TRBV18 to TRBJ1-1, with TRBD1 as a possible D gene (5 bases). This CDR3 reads CASSPLGGDDTEAFF. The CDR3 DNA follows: TGTGCCAGCTCACCACTGGGGGGGGATGACACTGAAGCTTTCTTT.